The sequence of this T cell receptor beta chain was determined in a study of blood T cells in healthy people across ages. Researchers collected 9 to 10 milliliters of peripheral blood from every single donor. Points from the study as a whole: There were more naive CD4+ cells and higher diversity in long-lived donors than in aged donors.

CDR1 and CDR2 (germline): SGHDT, YYEEEE. The CDR3 is made up of 13 amino acids. V was clipped by 4 bases and J by 3 bases, with 11 bases between them. For this clonotype: Its matching antigen is unknown.

With a J-beta primer mix and a sample-barcoded 5' primer, a second PCR ran roughly 6 to 11 cycles. One entry per CDR3 protein, called by TCRdb with MiXCR from the 5' RACE reads. The data show some 710,000 distinct CDR3 sequences, around 45% seen once. This sequence joins TRBV5-6 and TRBJ2-7; D remains unclear. Sequencing used blood. This receptor was obtained from a man at least 80 years old in good health. CDR3 DNA sequence: TGTGCCAGCAGCGTGGGGTGGCTCTACGAGCAGTACTTC. Encoded protein: CASSVGWLYEQYF.